Shown below are 21 T cell receptor beta chains from a single sample sequenced in a study of cytomegalovirus exposure and HLA in healthy donors. The PCR had 60 Vbeta and 13 Jbeta primers. Assay: immunoSEQ multiplex PCR; the TCRdb copy retains only in-frame clones and omits some. This table holds around 200,000 clones, around three quarters found once. Specimen: PBMCs. The source of these receptors is a woman in her forties or fifties in good health and CMV-seronegative.

V usage is TRBV29-1 and J usage is TRBJ2-7; 11 nucleotides agree with TRBD2. The CDR3 contains 12 residues. The V gene's germline CDR1 is SQVTM and CDR2 ANQGSEA. Trimming cost V 7 bases and J 8 bases; bases outside gene matches: 7. This chain's CDR3 is CSAFLAGGQQYF. The CDR3 region has the DNA TGCAGCGCCTTTCTAGCGGGAGGACAGCAGTACTTC.

The rearrangement links TRBV28 to TRBJ1-6; no clear D gene. CDR3 length: 12 residues. Germline values: CDR1 MDHEN, CDR2 SYDVKM. V lost 2 bases and J lost 11, with 7 bases in between. CDR3 DNA sequence: TGTGCCAGCAGTTTACCGACTGCACCCCTCCACTTT. Its protein is CASSLPTAPLHF. The full variable domain, with the rest looked up from reference TRBV28 and TRBJ1-6, is DVKVTQSSRYLVKRTGEKVFLECVQDMDHENMFWYRQDPGLGLRLIYFSYDVKMKEKGDIPEGYSVSREKKERFSLILESASTNQTSMYLCASSLPTAPLHFGNGTRLTVT.

This clone occurred once. The chain joins TRBV29-1 to TRBJ2-7; 12 nucleotides match TRBD2. There are 13 residues in the CDR3. Trimming took 5 bases from V and 2 from J; bases not matched to a gene: 1. Germline lookup yields CDR1 SQVTM and CDR2 ANQGSEA. The chain's CDR3 is CSVTSGGPYEQYF. The CDR3 region has the DNA TGCAGCGTTACTAGCGGGGGGCCCTACGAGCAGTACTTC.

The V and J genes are TRBV7-6 and TRBJ1-1; TRBD1 is a possible D gene (6 bases). The CDR3 consists of 15 residues. V was shortened by 0 bases and J by 4 bases, with 12 bases between the two germline ends. CDR1 SGHVS and CDR2 FNYEAQ come from the germline V gene. CDR3 bases: TGTGCCAGCAGCTTAGCGCCAGACAGGCGCACTGAAGCTTTCTTT. It translates to CASSLAPDRRTEAFF. Drawing the rest from reference TRBV7-6 and TRBJ1-1, the complete variable domain is GAGVSQSPRYKVTKRGQDVALRCDPISGHVSLYWYRQALGQGPEFLTYFNYEAQQDKSGLPNDRFSAERPEGSISTLTIQRTEQRDSAMYRCASSLAPDRRTEAFFGQGTRLTVV.

V gene TRBV2 combines with J gene TRBJ2-4; maybe TRBD1 (5 bases). CDR1 SNHLY and CDR2 FYNNEI come from the germline V gene. The CDR3 loop spans 15 amino acids. V lost 4 bases and J 1 base, leaving 11 bases between the germline ends. The CDR3, as DNA: TGTGCCAGCAGTGGGGGCCCGCAGGCCAAAAACATTCAGTACTTC. Its translation is CASSGGPQAKNIQYF.

The chain links TRBV27 to TRBJ1-2; tentative D call: TRBD1 (6 bases). The V end lost 3 bases, the J end lost 0 bases, and 17 bases lay between the germline ends. The CDR3 extends over 17 amino acids. Per germline, CDR1 MNHEY and CDR2 SMNVEV (reference sequence). The CDR3 protein is CASSFRRQAGPNYGYTF. The CDR3 bases are TGTGCCAGCAGTTTCCGCCGACAGGCGGGCCCTAACTATGGCTACACCTTC.

The J gene is TRBJ2-6, the V gene TRBV27, with no clear D. This CDR3 has 15 residues. Trimming removed 3 bases at V and 0 bases at J, with 6 bases between. Germline lookup yields CDR1 MNHEY and CDR2 SMNVEV (reference sequence). In DNA, the CDR3 is TGTGCCAGCAGTTTTGGCAGCTCTGGGGCCAACGTCCTGACTTTC. It translates to CASSFGSSGANVLTF.

The sample holds a few counts of this clone. The V call is TRBV5-5, the J call TRBJ2-7; 8 nucleotides align to TRBD1. This CDR3 spans 15 amino acids. Unmatched junction bases numbered 7, after V lost 0 bases and J lost 5 bases. Germline assignment: CDR1 SGHKS and CDR2 YYEKEE (reference sequence). The CDR3 coding sequence is TGTGCCAGCAGCTTGGCTGGCAGGGGGCTTAACGAGCAGTACTTC. Translating it yields CASSLAGRGLNEQYF.

This clone was observed a few times. The V and J genes are TRBV7-9 and TRBJ1-1, with D uncertain. CDR3 size: 12 residues. The germline V gene has CDR1 SEHNR and CDR2 FQNEAQ (reference sequence). Trimming left V 5 bases short and J 5 bases short, with 9 bases between. This CDR3 reads CASSPTWTEAFF. CDR3 sequence (DNA): TGTGCCAGCAGCCCTACGTGGACTGAAGCTTTCTTT.

In this sample, this clone turned up a few times. V and J are TRBV6-6 and TRBJ1-3, with a possible D match to TRBD1 (5 bases). Trimming shortened V by 0 bases and J by 3 bases, and 9 bases separated the two germline ends. The CDR3 is 15 residues long. Germline CDR1 MNHNY, CDR2 SVGAGI (reference sequence). CDR3 coding DNA: TGTGCCAGCAGTTACTCGAAGGGGCATGGAAACACCATATATTTT. It yields the protein CASSYSKGHGNTIYF.

The chain has TRBV7-9 and TRBJ2-4, with 7 bases lining up with TRBD1. Germline-derived CDR1 and CDR2 are SEHNR and FQNEAQ (reference sequence). V lost 5 bases to trimming and J lost 4 bases; unmatched junction nucleotides: 8. The CDR3 covers 15 residues. CDR3 region: CASSQEQGLKNIQYF. The CDR3 DNA is TGTGCCAGCAGCCAAGAACAGGGGCTTAAAAACATTCAGTACTTC.

The chain joins TRBV2 to TRBJ2-7; 15 bases are a match to TRBD2. The trim removed 2 bases at V and 7 bases at J, leaving 18 bases unmatched. Germline V CDR1 and CDR2: SNHLY, FYNNEI. The CDR3 covers 20 residues. CDR3 bases: TGTGCCAGCAGTGAAAACGTAGTACTAACGGGACTAGCGGGAGGTGGGGAGCAGTACTTC. Translating it yields CASSENVVLTGLAGGGEQYF.

The J gene is TRBJ2-5, the V gene TRBV15, with TRBD1 as a possible D gene (6 bases). The J call may be wrong; the DNA end is better matched by TRBJ2-7. Germline assignment: CDR1 LNHNV and CDR2 YYDKDF (reference sequence). This CDR3 region has 14 residues. The CDR3 sequence is CATSREGAGYEQYF. CDR3 DNA: TGTGCCACCAGCAGAGAGGGGGCAGGCTACGAGCAGTACTTC.

V gene TRBV2 combines with J gene TRBJ2-1; weak D call: TRBD1 (5 bases). The V gene's germline CDR1 is SNHLY and CDR2 FYNNEI. V was shortened by 7 bases and J by 10 bases, with 14 bases between the two germline ends. The CDR3 has 12 residues. The CDR3 bases are TGTGCCAGCATCAGGGATGGCGGCGAGCAGTTCTTC. Translation gives CASIRDGGEQFF.

J is TRBJ1-2 and V is TRBV7-8; a weak D match, TRBD1 (6 bases). The CDR3 covers 15 residues. Germline V lookup: CDR1 SGHVS, CDR2 FQNEAQ. Trimming shortened V by 3 bases and J by 2 bases, and 13 bases separated the two germline ends. DNA of the CDR3: TGTGCCAGCAGCTTCCGGGGACAACGAAACTATGGCTACACCTTC. Amino acid sequence: CASSFRGQRNYGYTF. The whole variable domain, remainder taken from reference TRBV7-8 and TRBJ1-2, is GAGVSQSPRYKVAKRGQDVALRCDPISGHVSLFWYQQALGQGPEFLTYFQNEAQLDKSGLPSDRFFAERPEGSVSTLKIQRTQQEDSAVYLCASSFRGQRNYGYTFGSGTRLTVV.

The chain is built from TRBV28 and TRBJ1-3; TRBD1 might be the D (6 bases). This CDR3 region has 15 residues. V dropped 4 bases and J dropped 0 bases, with 10 bases sitting between them. Germline V gene sequence: CDR1 MDHEN, CDR2 SYDVKM. The CDR3 DNA follows: TGTGCCAGCAGTTCCCCGGACAGCTCTGGAAACACCATATATTTT. Protein: CASSSPDSSGNTIYF. Full variable domain (remainder filled in from reference TRBV28 and TRBJ1-3): DVKVTQSSRYLVKRTGEKVFLECVQDMDHENMFWYRQDPGLGLRLIYFSYDVKMKEKGDIPEGYSVSREKKERFSLILESASTNQTSMYLCASSSPDSSGNTIYFGEGSWLTVV.

This chain connects TRBV7-3 to TRBJ2-1, with D maybe TRBD2 (5 bases). Looked up from germline, CDR1 is SGHTA and CDR2 is FQGTGA. The CDR3 runs to 14 residues. V lost 6 bases, J lost 8 bases, and 17 bases lay in between. CDR3 in DNA: TGTGCCAGCAGGGACCCCTCGCGCGGGCATGAGCAGTTCTTC. Encoded protein: CASRDPSRGHEQFF.

The chain joins TRBV2 to TRBJ2-7; 8 positions agree with TRBD1. Germline loops: CDR1 SNHLY, CDR2 FYNNEI. V dropped 2 bases and J dropped 4; count of bases not matched to a gene: 13. The CDR3 extends over 17 amino acids. The CDR3 DNA reads TGTGCCAGCAGTGAACCGACCGCAGGACAGGGTGGGTACGAGCAGTACTTC. Its translation is CASSEPTAGQGGYEQYF.

This chain connects TRBV19 to TRBJ2-3, with 8 bases identical to TRBD1. Germline V lookup: CDR1 LNHDA, CDR2 SQIVND (reference sequence). After removal of 6 bases from V and 5 bases from J, the junction contained 1 base not matched to a gene. The CDR3 is 12 residues long. The CDR3, as DNA: TGTGCCAGTAGCACAGGGGGAGATACGCAGTATTTT. Translating it yields CASSTGGDTQYF. Full variable domain (rest looked up from reference TRBV19 and TRBJ2-3): DGGITQSPKYLFRKEGQNVTLSCEQNLNHDAMYWYRQDPGQGLRLIYYSQIVNDFQKGDIAEGYSVSREKKESFPLTVTSAQKNPTAFYLCASSTGGDTQYFGPGTRLTVL.

This clone occurred once. The chain combines TRBV5-1 with TRBJ2-1, with 8 bases aligning to TRBD1. The CDR3 has 15 amino acids. J gave up 9 bases and V 4 bases, and 12 bases lay outside the gene matches. In germline, CDR1 is SGHRS, CDR2 YFSETQ. CDR3 region: CASSPPPQGVLEQFF. The CDR3 DNA is TGCGCCAGCAGCCCCCCACCACAGGGGGTCCTTGAGCAGTTCTTC. Filled out from reference TRBV5-1 and TRBJ2-1, the complete variable domain reads KAGVTQTPRYLIKTRGQQVTLSCSPISGHRSVSWYQQTPGQGLQFLFEYFSETQRNKGNFPGRFSGRQFSNSRSEMNVSTLELGDSALYLCASSPPPQGVLEQFFGPGTRLTVL.

The V and J genes are TRBV6-5 and TRBJ2-1; D is undetermined. This CDR3 is built from 11 residues. The ends were cut back, 5 bases at V and 5 bases at J, with 4 bases in the middle. Germline CDR1 and CDR2: MNHEY and SVGAGI. In nucleotides, the CDR3 is TGTGCCAGCAGTGTTAACAATGAGCAGTTCTTC. This gives the protein CASSVNNEQFF.